Shown below are 8 T cell receptor beta chains from a single sample sequenced in a study of shared clonotypes between healthy human individuals. Profiled with immunoSEQ multiplex PCR; TCRdb holds only in-frame clones, not every one. The sample contains 560,000 or so clones, about 96% of which appear only once. Naive CD8 cells were CD45RO-negative, positively selected for CCR7, excluding terminally differentiated effector memory CD45RA+ cells. The sequenced material came from naive CD8+ T cells sorted from blood. These receptors were collected from a young woman in good health.

The chain has TRBV7-9 and TRBJ1-1; no definite D call. CDR3 length: 12 amino acids. Trimming removed 6 bases from V and 0 bases from J, with 5 bases in between. Germline CDR1 is SEHNR and CDR2 is FQNEAQ (reference sequence). The CDR3 region is CASRTLNTEAFF. DNA of the CDR3: TGTGCCAGCAGGACTTTGAACACTGAAGCTTTCTTT.

J is TRBJ2-3 and V is TRBV19; a possible D gene is TRBD1 (6 bases). The CDR3 has 14 amino acids. The germline gives CDR1 LNHDA, CDR2 SQIVND (reference sequence). Trimming left V 10 bases short and J 1 base short, with 15 bases between. The CDR3 sequence is CATQTGWGTDTQYF. The CDR3 DNA follows: TGTGCCACTCAAACAGGGTGGGGCACAGATACGCAGTATTTT.

This clone appeared once. The gene calls are TRBV7-9 and TRBJ2-5; D remains ambiguous. The CDR3 has 13 residues. Per the germline V gene, CDR1 is SEHNR and CDR2 is FQNEAQ (reference sequence). V was trimmed by 4 bases and J by 1 base, leaving 7 bases between them. CDR3 sequence reads: CASSSRPQETQYF. Here the CDR3 DNA reads TGTGCCAGCAGCTCGAGACCCCAAGAGACCCAGTACTTC.

This chain joins TRBV27 and TRBJ2-3, with D unresolved. This CDR3 is built from 11 residues. From germline, CDR1 is MNHEY and CDR2 SMNVEV (reference sequence). V dropped 4 bases and J dropped 4 bases, with 3 bases sitting between them. The DNA of the CDR3 is TGTGCCAGCAGTTGGGCAGATACGCAGTATTTT. The encoded protein is CASSWADTQYF.

The V and J genes are TRBV28 and TRBJ2-7; the D gene is possibly TRBD1 (5 bases). This CDR3 contains 16 residues. Trimming removed 6 bases at V and 3 bases at J, with 21 bases between. Per the germline V gene, CDR1 is MDHEN and CDR2 is SYDVKM. CDR3 coding DNA: TGTGCCAGCAGCCATCAACAGGTGATCTTTGTCTACGAGCAGTACTTC. Translation gives CASSHQQVIFVYEQYF.

The chain links TRBV25-1 to TRBJ1-3; D not resolved. Germline V gene data show CDR1 as MGHDK and CDR2 as SYGVNS. This CDR3 comprises 15 residues. Between the trimmed V and J ends, which lost 4 bases and 0 bases, there was a span of 10 bases. CDR3 amino acids: CASSGPGRSGNTIYF. The CDR3 DNA sequence: TGTGCCAGCAGTGGTCCAGGACGCTCTGGAAACACCATATATTTT.

The chain recombines TRBV5-1 with TRBJ2-7; 7 bases map to TRBD1. The CDR3 runs 14 residues. The V gene's germline CDR1 is SGHRS and CDR2 YFSETQ. Trimming removed 4 bases from V and 1 base from J; junction bases left unmatched: 5. The CDR3 DNA is TGCGCCAGCAGCCCCCAGGACAGGTCCTACGAGCAGTACTTC. Translation gives CASSPQDRSYEQYF.

Only one count was recorded for this clone. J is TRBJ2-7 and V is TRBV6-1; D uncertain. Germline assignment: CDR1 MNHNS and CDR2 SASEGT. This CDR3 has 16 residues. V was shortened by 1 base and J by 1 base, with 14 bases between the two germline ends. DNA of the CDR3: TGTGCCAGCAGTGAAGTAGGGCTAGTTGGGTCCTACGAGCAGTACTTC. This gives the protein CASSEVGLVGSYEQYF.